The 25 T cell receptor beta chains below were found in one sample sequenced in a study of cytomegalovirus exposure and HLA in healthy donors. The PCR made use of 60 Vbeta and 13 Jbeta primers. The repertoire was sequenced with immunoSEQ multiplex PCR; TCRdb's copy has only in-frame clones and lacks some. The sample lists 150,000 to 200,000 clones, around 83% occurring once. The sequenced sample was PBMCs. These TCRs come from a middle-aged man in good health and CMV-seropositive.

The chain carries TRBV5-1 and TRBJ1-1; D remains unclear. Germline CDR1 SGHRS, CDR2 YFSETQ. V lost 0 bases and J lost 8, with 11 bases in between. CDR3 length: 13 residues. The CDR3 nucleotides read TGCGCCAGCAGCTTGGGTCTACGGGAGGAAGCTTTCTTT. Amino acids: CASSLGLREEAFF. The full variable domain, in which reference TRBV5-1 and TRBJ1-1 provide the parts outside the CDR3, is KAGVTQTPRYLIKTRGQQVTLSCSPISGHRSVSWYQQTPGQGLQFLFEYFSETQRNKGNFPGRFSGRQFSNSRSEMNVSTLELGDSALYLCASSLGLREEAFFGQGTRLTVV.

CDR3 bases: TGTGCCAGCAGTGTCAGGCTTCCTGACACCATATATTTT. This gives the protein CASSVRLPDTIYF. The V gene is TRBV2, the J gene TRBJ1-3; D uncertain. The V end was cut by 4 bases, the J end by 8 bases, with 12 bases between. The CDR3 runs 13 residues. Germline assignment: CDR1 SNHLY and CDR2 FYNNEI.

The chain uses TRBV27 and TRBJ1-4; 10 nucleotides line up with TRBD1. V shed 6 bases and J 5 bases; nucleotides not matched to a gene: 12. CDR3 length equals 17 residues. CDR1 and CDR2 from the germline V gene are MNHEY and SMNVEV (reference sequence). The CDR3 DNA is TGTGCCAGCAGGGTACTCCCGGGACAGGGGAAAAATGAAAAACTGTTTTTT. Its protein is CASRVLPGQGKNEKLFF.

The J gene is TRBJ2-5, the V gene TRBV7-9, with 8 bases identical to TRBD1. The J call may be mistaken, given a closer DNA end match to TRBJ2-7. From germline, CDR1 is SEHNR and CDR2 FQNEAQ (reference sequence). This CDR3 comprises 14 residues. In nucleotides, the CDR3 is TGTGCCAGCAGCCCTACAGGGGGACCCTACGAGCAGTACTTC. It encodes CASSPTGGPYEQYF.

This clone occurred once. This chain links TRBV19 with TRBJ1-1, with a tentative D call TRBD1 (6 bases). V lost 1 base and J 8 bases, leaving 11 bases between the germline ends. This CDR3 is built from 13 residues. Germline-derived CDR1 and CDR2 are LNHDA and SQIVND (reference sequence). CDR3 region: CASSIGTALEAFF. DNA of the CDR3: TGTGCCAGTAGTATAGGGACAGCCCTAGAAGCTTTCTTT.

In its sample, this clone ranks as medium-sized. V usage is TRBV6-5 and J usage is TRBJ2-1; D not certain. This CDR3 has 13 residues. Germline values: CDR1 MNHEY, CDR2 SVGAGI. V dropped 4 bases and J dropped 5 bases, with 9 bases sitting between them. The CDR3 spells CASSSTLNNEQFF. Here the CDR3 DNA reads TGTGCCAGCAGTTCAACTTTAAACAATGAGCAGTTCTTC.

This rearrangement joins TRBV7-3 to TRBJ1-2, with D possibly matching TRBD1 (6 bases). CDR3 length: 13 amino acids. V lost 4 bases to trimming and J lost 8 bases, with 14 bases between them. Germline V gene lookup returns CDR1 SGHTA and CDR2 FQGTGA. The CDR3 loop reads CASSSTQGGGYTF. CDR3 DNA sequence: TGTGCCAGCAGCTCTACCCAAGGGGGAGGCTACACCTTC.

This chain joins TRBV11-1 and TRBJ2-1; no reliable D call. With 1 base removed from V and 4 bases from J, the gap between germline ends came to 8 bases. CDR1 SGHAT and CDR2 FQDESV come from the germline V gene (reference sequence). The CDR3 totals 14 residues. Here the CDR3 reads CASSLDTVYNEQFF. The CDR3 DNA is TGTGCCAGCAGCTTAGATACGGTATACAATGAGCAGTTCTTC.

This chain connects TRBV2 to TRBJ1-2; 7 positions agree with TRBD1. Trimming removed 6 bases from V and 4 bases from J; junction bases left unmatched: 14. Germline V lookup: CDR1 SNHLY, CDR2 FYNNEI. This CDR3 is 16 amino acids long. In nucleotides, the CDR3 is TGTGCCAGCAGATCACGGCGACAGGGCTCCGTCTATGGCTACACCTTC. It yields the protein CASRSRRQGSVYGYTF.

V is TRBV27 and J is TRBJ2-3, with TRBD2 matching 7 bases. Trimming removed 4 bases from V and 3 bases from J; junction bases left unmatched: 13. This CDR3 has 17 amino acids. In germline, CDR1 is MNHEY, CDR2 SMNVEV (reference sequence). The CDR3 sequence is CASSSHGAGAVTDTQYF. CDR3 coding DNA: TGTGCCAGCAGTTCCCACGGGGCGGGAGCGGTAACAGATACGCAGTATTTT.

This chain links TRBV28 with TRBJ1-4, with D maybe TRBD1 (6 bases). Germline CDR1 MDHEN, CDR2 SYDVKM. CDR3 size: 13 residues. V was trimmed by 9 bases and J by 4 bases, leaving 12 bases between them. The CDR3 nucleotides read TGTGCCAGTCTAGGGACAAATAATGAAAAACTGTTTTTT. Translation gives CASLGTNNEKLFF.

The V gene is TRBV14, the J gene TRBJ2-3; D possibly corresponds to TRBD1 (6 bases). The CDR3 consists of 16 residues. Germline V lookup: CDR1 SGHDN, CDR2 FVKESK. Deletions cut 4 bases from V and 0 bases from J, with 14 bases between. The CDR3 reads CASSRRQVYSTDTQYF. The CDR3 DNA reads TGTGCCAGCAGCCGAAGACAGGTATATAGCACAGATACGCAGTATTTT.

This rearrangement joins TRBV5-4 to TRBJ2-7; 9 positions match TRBD1. From germline, CDR1 is SGHNT and CDR2 YYREEE (reference sequence). CDR3 length equals 13 residues. V shed 4 bases, J shed 12 bases, and the junction held 11 bases outside the gene matches. The CDR3 sequence: CASSTAPGQGPYF. As DNA, the CDR3 is TGTGCCAGCAGCACAGCCCCGGGACAGGGTCCGTACTTC.

The chain employs TRBV13 and TRBJ2-1; TRBD2 matches at 16 bases. The V gene end was trimmed by 4 bases and the J gene end by 8 bases; junction bases not matched to a gene: 5. CDR1 and CDR2 from the germline V gene are PRHDT and FYEKMQ (reference sequence). The CDR3 runs to 16 residues. CDR3 amino acids: CASSSGTSGRADEQFF. The DNA for the CDR3 is TGTGCCAGCAGCTCCGGGACTAGCGGGAGGGCCGATGAGCAGTTCTTC. Full variable domain (outside the CDR3, taken from reference TRBV13 and TRBJ2-1): AAGVIQSPRHLIKEKRETATLKCYPIPRHDTVYWYQQGPGQDPQFLISFYEKMQSDKGSIPDRFSAQQFSDYHSELNMSSLELGDSALYFCASSSGTSGRADEQFFGPGTRLTVL.

The chain is built from TRBV5-1 and TRBJ2-2; 10 positions match TRBD2. The CDR3 is 16 amino acids. Per the germline V gene, CDR1 is SGHRS and CDR2 is YFSETQ. The V gene end was trimmed by 1 base and the J gene end by 5 bases; junction bases not matched to a gene: 5. The CDR3, as DNA: TGCGCCAGCAGCTTGACTAGCGGGACGGGGACCGGGGAGCTGTTTTTT. It translates to CASSLTSGTGTGELFF.

The chain carries TRBV4-2 and TRBJ2-3; D is perhaps TRBD2 (6 bases). V gave up 0 bases and J gave up 5 bases, with 12 bases separating them. Germline V lookup: CDR1 LGHNA, CDR2 YNFKEQ. The CDR3 has 15 amino acids. The CDR3 sequence: CASSQEAGGKDTQYF. CDR3 DNA sequence: TGTGCCAGCAGCCAAGAGGCCGGGGGTAAAGATACGCAGTATTTT.

V is TRBV18 and J is TRBJ1-1, with a possible D match to TRBD1 (5 bases). CDR1 is KGHSH, CDR2 LQKENI, per germline. This CDR3 contains 16 residues. The V end lost 1 base, the J end lost 4 bases, and 16 bases lay between the germline ends. The CDR3 reads CASSPQTGGSGTEAFF. The CDR3 coding sequence is TGTGCCAGCTCACCACAGACGGGGGGGTCGGGCACTGAAGCTTTCTTT.

The DNA of the CDR3 is TGTGCCAGCAGTGAAGCGCGGCGCACAGATACGCAGTATTTT. Encoded protein: CASSEARRTDTQYF. The rearrangement uses TRBV2 and TRBJ2-3; D unclear. CDR3 length: 14 amino acids. CDR1 and CDR2 from the germline V gene are SNHLY and FYNNEI. V lost 0 bases to trimming and J lost 1 base, with 5 bases between them.

The chain is built from TRBV4-1 and TRBJ1-1; D is undetermined. CDR1 MGHRA and CDR2 YSYEKL come from the germline V gene. V shed 2 bases and J shed 0 bases, with 10 bases lying between them. The CDR3 runs 15 residues. For the CDR3, the DNA is TGCGCCAGCAGCCAAAGTGCAGGTATGAACACTGAAGCTTTCTTT. Protein: CASSQSAGMNTEAFF.

CDR3 region: CASSRDRGPYNEQFF. DNA of the CDR3: TGTGCCAGCAGCCGCGACAGGGGCCCCTACAATGAGCAGTTCTTC. The gene calls are TRBV7-6 and TRBJ2-1; 8 nucleotides line up with TRBD1. The CDR3 loop spans 15 amino acids. The V segment lost 5 bases and the J segment 2 bases; nucleotides outside the gene matches: 5. From germline, CDR1 is SGHVS and CDR2 FNYEAQ.

The rearrangement links TRBV19 to TRBJ2-7, with TRBD1 matching 11 bases. The CDR3 extends over 14 amino acids. V dropped 5 bases and J dropped 3; count of bases not matched to a gene: 3. CDR1 is LNHDA and CDR2 is SQIVND in the germline V gene (reference sequence). The DNA of the CDR3 is TGTGCCAGTAGTGCCGGGACAGGGGGCTACGAGCAGTACTTC. Its protein is CASSAGTGGYEQYF. The whole variable domain, filled in from reference TRBV19 and TRBJ2-7, reads DGGITQSPKYLFRKEGQNVTLSCEQNLNHDAMYWYRQDPGQGLRLIYYSQIVNDFQKGDIAEGYSVSREKKESFPLTVTSAQKNPTAFYLCASSAGTGGYEQYFGPGTRLTVT.

V usage is TRBV18 and J usage is TRBJ1-1, with 10 bases aligning to TRBD1. Losses at the gene ends were 5 bases for V and 0 bases for J; bases not matched to a gene: 12. CDR3 length equals 18 residues. Germline values: CDR1 KGHSH, CDR2 LQKENI. The CDR3 coding sequence is TGTGCCAGCTCAATGTCCGGGACAGGGGTTAACATGAACACTGAAGCTTTCTTT. This encodes CASSMSGTGVNMNTEAFF.

The CDR3 nucleotides read TGTGCCAGCAGCTCCTGGACAGGGGCTAACTATGGCTACACCTTC. Its translation: CASSSWTGANYGYTF. V and J are TRBV5-4 and TRBJ1-2, with 9 positions matching TRBD1. Germline V gene lookup returns CDR1 SGHNT and CDR2 YYREEE (reference sequence). V gave up 3 bases and J gave up 0 bases; unmatched junction bases: 3. The CDR3 totals 15 residues.

V and J are TRBV2 and TRBJ2-7; 11 bases are shared with TRBD1. The germline CDR1 and CDR2 sequences are SNHLY and FYNNEI. The CDR3 totals 14 residues. V gave up 7 bases and J gave up 3 bases; unmatched junction bases: 5. The CDR3 loop is CASNPGTGGYEQYF. The CDR3 DNA follows: TGTGCCAGCAATCCCGGGACAGGGGGCTACGAGCAGTACTTC.

The chain combines TRBV18 with TRBJ2-2; D gene unclear. This CDR3 is 15 amino acids long. Looked up from germline, CDR1 is KGHSH and CDR2 is LQKENI. V was trimmed by 3 bases and J by 0 bases, leaving 8 bases between them. This chain's CDR3 is CASSPAAANTGELFF. The CDR3 nucleotides read TGTGCCAGCTCACCGGCGGCAGCGAACACCGGGGAGCTGTTTTTT.